The table lists the clone carrying this T cell receptor beta chain with a few counts. What it binds is not known. The sample belongs to a study of shared clonotypes between healthy human individuals. General study findings and limits: There were few donors, and this limited the genetic and exposure-history diversity represented.

Method: immunoSEQ multiplex PCR; TCRdb's copy keeps in-frame clones and lacks some. The sample contains fewer than 550,000 clones, over 60% of which appear only once. Germline V gene data show CDR1 as LNHDA and CDR2 as SQIVND (reference sequence). V was pared by 1 base and J by 5 bases, with 16 bases between. CDR3 length: 16 residues. The sequence derives from a woman aged 40 to 50 in good health. Some clones in this sample may be carry-over from other donors' samples. The chain links TRBV19 to TRBJ2-3; D unresolved. Sample: PBMCs. In DNA form, the CDR3 reads TGTGCCAGTAGTATAGGAGGAGCCATGGTCGTAGATACGCAGTATTTT. Translation gives CASSIGGAMVVDTQYF. The full variable domain, rest sourced from reference TRBV19 and TRBJ2-3, is DGGITQSPKYLFRKEGQNVTLSCEQNLNHDAMYWYRQDPGQGLRLIYYSQIVNDFQKGDIAEGYSVSREKKESFPLTVTSAQKNPTAFYLCASSIGGAMVVDTQYFGPGTRLTVL.